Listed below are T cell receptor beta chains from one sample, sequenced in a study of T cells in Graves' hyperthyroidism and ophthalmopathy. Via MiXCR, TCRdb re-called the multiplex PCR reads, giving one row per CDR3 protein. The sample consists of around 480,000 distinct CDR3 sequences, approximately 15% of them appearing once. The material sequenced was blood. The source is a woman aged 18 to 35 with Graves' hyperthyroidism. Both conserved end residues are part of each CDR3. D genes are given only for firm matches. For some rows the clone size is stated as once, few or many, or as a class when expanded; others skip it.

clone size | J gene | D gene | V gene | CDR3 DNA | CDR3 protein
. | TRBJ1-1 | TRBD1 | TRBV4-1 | TGCGCCAGCAGCCAACAGGGGGCTGGCACTGAAGCTTTCTTT | CASSQQGAGTEAFF
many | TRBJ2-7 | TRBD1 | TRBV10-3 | TGTGCCATCAGTGAGCCGTGGACAGGGAGCTACGAGCAGTACTTC | CAISEPWTGSYEQYF
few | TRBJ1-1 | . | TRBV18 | TGTGCCAGCTCACCGCCCTCCTCCCGGGGGAACACTGAAGCTTTCTTT | CASSPPSSRGNTEAFF
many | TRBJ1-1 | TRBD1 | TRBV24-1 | TGTGCCGCGAGTACTCGGGGACAGGGGATCTCTGAAGCTTTCTTT | CAASTRGQGISEAFF
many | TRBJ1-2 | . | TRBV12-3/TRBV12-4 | TGTGCCAGCAGTCTTAGCGACAGGGGCTACACCTTC | CASSLSDRGYTF
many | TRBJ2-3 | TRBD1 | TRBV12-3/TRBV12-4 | TGTGCCAGCGGGACAGGGGAAGGCACAGATACGCAGTATTTT | CASGTGEGTDTQYF
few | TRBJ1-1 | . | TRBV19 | TGTGCCAGTAGTCCCCAAAGGATCAGGGCGCTTGATGAAGCTTTCTTT | CASSPQRIRALDEAFF
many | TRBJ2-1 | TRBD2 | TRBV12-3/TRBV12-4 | TGTGCCAGCGCTTTAGCGGGAGTGGTGTACAATGAGCAGTTCTTC | CASALAGVVYNEQFF
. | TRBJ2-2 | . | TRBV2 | TGTGCCAGCAGTGAGGTTGACCGCGGGGAGCTGTTTTTT | CASSEVDRGELFF
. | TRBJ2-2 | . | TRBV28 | TGTGCCAGCAGTTTTTGGACAACGAACACCGGGGAGCTGTTTTTT | CASSFWTTNTGELFF
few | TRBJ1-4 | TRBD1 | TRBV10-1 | TGCGCCAGCCTTCCCTCGGGACAGGGGACTCTGGAGCTGGAGGAAAAACTGTTTTTT | CASLPSGQGTLELEEKLFF
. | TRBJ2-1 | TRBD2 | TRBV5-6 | TGTGCCAGCAGCTCGGGACTAGCACACAATGAGCAGTTCTTC | CASSSGLAHNEQFF
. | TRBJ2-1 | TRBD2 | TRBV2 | TGTGCCAGCAGTCCCCAGTTTGGAGCGGGAGGTTGGAATGAGCAGTTCTTC | CASSPQFGAGGWNEQFF
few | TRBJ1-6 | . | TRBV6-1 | TGTGCCAGCAGTTTCGGTCGGCTGATTAATTCACCCCTCCACTTT | CASSFGRLINSPLHF
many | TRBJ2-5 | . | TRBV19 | TGTGCCAGTAGTATAGTACCTCGACAGAACCAAGAGACCCAGTACTTC | CASSIVPRQNQETQYF
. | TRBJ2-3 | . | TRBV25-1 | TGTCCCAGCAGTGGAACCCGGGATTACGGCCGCACAGATACGCAGTATTTT | CPSSGTRDYGRTDTQYF